The following is a T cell receptor beta chain sequence with its context. Its antigen remains unknown. Each patient's relapse followed autologous stem cell transplantation, and brentuximab vedotin exposure varied. Complete response, partial response or progressive disease constituted the best responses recorded. Profiling relied on immunoSEQ multiplex PCR, and the TCRdb table lists in-frame clones only, not all of them. The data contain tens of thousands of clones, roughly 73% of them singletons. This CDR3 has 14 amino acids. The V gene lost 4 bases and the J gene lost 2 bases, with 12 bases spanning the gap. Per the germline V gene, CDR1 is GTSNPN and CDR2 is SVGIG (reference sequence). The data were obtained in a study of PD-1 blockade in classical Hodgkin lymphoma. Study background: Nivolumab 3 mg/kg was given intravenously every 2 weeks. The study's findings and limits: Any patient who commenced nivolumab under 1 year after ASCT was excluded. At C4D1, TCR diversity had climbed significantly for CD4+ cells, though not for CD8+ cells.

The sample consisted of peripheral blood mononuclear cells (PBMCs), taken before the second cycle of nivolumab. The origin of this receptor is a human donor with classical Hodgkin lymphoma. The V and J genes are TRBV30 and TRBJ1-5; perhaps TRBD1 as D (5 bases). The CDR3 DNA sequence: TGTGCCTGGAATGAGTGGGGGGGCAATCAGCCCCAGCATTTT. It specifies CAWNEWGGNQPQHF.